Sequencing of this T cell receptor (delta chain) was carried out in a study of gamma delta lymphoproliferative disorders and STAT genes. Study-level findings and limits: Apart from two gamma clonotypes, major patient clonotypes were public.

TCRdb redid the clone calls on the multiplex PCR reads with CATT. The sample contains about 1,000 delta-chain clones, about 1.7% of which appear only once. The receptor sequences were amplified from genomic DNA of peripheral blood mononuclear cells. This clone is termed medium-sized (0.01 to 0.1%). As yet, its antigen is unknown. This receptor was taken from a human donor in good health. Sequencing was performed on blood.

The CDR3 loop is CALGELSQAALGHPPAFLKYWGVPYTDKLIF. CDR3 sequence (DNA): TGTGCTCTTGGGGAACTATCCCAGGCTGCCCTAGGACACCCACCGGCCTTCCTAAAATACTGGGGGGTGCCGTACACCGATAAACTCATCTTT. The rearrangement uses TRDV1 and TRDJ1, with D perhaps matching TRDD2 or TRDD3 (8 bases each). The V end was cut by 0 bases, the J end by 0 bases, with 56 bases between. The CDR3 is 31 amino acids. Germline V gene sequence: CDR1 TSWWSYY, CDR2 QGS.